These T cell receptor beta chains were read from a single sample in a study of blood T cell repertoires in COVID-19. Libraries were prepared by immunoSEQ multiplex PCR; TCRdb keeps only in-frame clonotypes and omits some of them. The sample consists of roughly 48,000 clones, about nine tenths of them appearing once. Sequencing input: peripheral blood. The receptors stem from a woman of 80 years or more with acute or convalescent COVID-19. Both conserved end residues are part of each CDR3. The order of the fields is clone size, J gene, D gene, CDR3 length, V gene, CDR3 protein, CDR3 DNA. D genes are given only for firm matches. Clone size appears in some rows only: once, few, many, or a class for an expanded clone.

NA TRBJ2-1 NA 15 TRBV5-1 CASSLQVSSYNEQFF TGCGCCAGCAGCTTGCAGGTTAGCTCCTACAATGAGCAGTTCTTC
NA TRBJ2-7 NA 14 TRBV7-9 CASSLEMRSYEQYF TGTGCCAGCAGCTTAGAGATGAGATCCTACGAGCAGTACTTC
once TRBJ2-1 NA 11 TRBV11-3 CASSAQGEQFF TGTGCCAGCAGCGCACAGGGTGAGCAGTTCTTC
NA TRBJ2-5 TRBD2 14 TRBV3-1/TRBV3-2 CASTYSGGLGTQYF TGTGCCAGCACTTATAGCGGGGGCCTTGGGACCCAGTACTTC
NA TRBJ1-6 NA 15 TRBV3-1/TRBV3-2 CASSFRGSENSPLHF TGTGCCAGCAGCTTTAGGGGCAGTGAGAATTCACCCCTCCACTTT
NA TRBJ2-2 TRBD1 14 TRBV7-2 CATLQGINTGELFF TGTGCCACACTACAGGGGATCAACACCGGGGAGCTGTTTTTT
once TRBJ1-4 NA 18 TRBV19 CASSIRAGPGATNEKLFF TGTGCCAGTAGTATAAGGGCCGGGCCCGGGGCAACTAATGAAAAACTGTTTTTT
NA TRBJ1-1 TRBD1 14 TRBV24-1 CATSDFSGQGEAFF TGTGCCACCAGTGATTTCTCGGGACAGGGAGAAGCTTTCTTT
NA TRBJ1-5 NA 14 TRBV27 CASSSDRYNQPQHF TGTGCCAGCAGTTCCGACAGATACAATCAGCCCCAGCATTTT
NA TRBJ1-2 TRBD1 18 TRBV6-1 CASSGTTGGRGGVYGYTF TGTGCCAGCAGTGGGACAACAGGGGGCCGCGGTGGGGTCTATGGCTACACCTTC
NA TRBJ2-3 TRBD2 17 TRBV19 CASSLGLAGGLTDTQYF TGTGCCAGTAGTCTGGGACTAGCGGGGGGGCTGACAGATACGCAGTATTTT
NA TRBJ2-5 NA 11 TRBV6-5 CASNNQETQYF TGTGCCAGCAACAACCAAGAGACCCAGTACTTC
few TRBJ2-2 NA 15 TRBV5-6 CASSLGTGNTGELFF TGTGCCAGCAGCTTGGGTACAGGGAACACCGGGGAGCTGTTTTTT
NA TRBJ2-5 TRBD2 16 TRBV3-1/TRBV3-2 CASSQGTSGDGETQYF TGTGCCAGCAGCCAGGGGACTAGCGGGGATGGAGAGACCCAGTACTTC
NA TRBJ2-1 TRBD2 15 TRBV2 CASTPAGGIDNEQFF TGTGCCAGCACTCCAGCGGGGGGGATCGACAATGAGCAGTTCTTC
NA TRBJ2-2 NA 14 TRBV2 CATKGVMDTGELFF TGTGCCACCAAGGGGGTTATGGACACCGGGGAGCTGTTTTTT
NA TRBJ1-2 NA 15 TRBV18 CASSPLPPGEGGYTF TGTGCCAGCTCACCCCTGCCACCGGGGGAAGGCGGCTACACCTTC
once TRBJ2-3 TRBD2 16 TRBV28 CASSFPRTGGTDTQYF TGTGCCAGCAGTTTCCCGAGGACGGGGGGAACAGATACGCAGTATTTT
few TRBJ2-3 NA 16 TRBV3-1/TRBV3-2 CASSPHPGISTDTQYF TGTGCCAGCAGCCCCCACCCGGGAATAAGCACAGATACGCAGTATTTT
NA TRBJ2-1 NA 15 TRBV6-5 CASSLQLMTYNEQFF TGTGCCAGCAGCCTACAGCTTATGACCTACAATGAGCAGTTCTTC
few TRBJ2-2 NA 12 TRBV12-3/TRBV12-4 CASSQGTGELFF TGTGCCAGCAGTCAGGGCACCGGGGAGCTGTTTTTT
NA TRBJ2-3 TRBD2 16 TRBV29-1 CSVETSGGAEADTQYF TGCAGCGTTGAAACTAGCGGGGGGGCCGAGGCAGATACGCAGTATTTT
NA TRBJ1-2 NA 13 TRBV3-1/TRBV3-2 CASSQAGARGYTF TGTGCCAGCAGCCAGGCGGGGGCGAGAGGCTACACCTTC
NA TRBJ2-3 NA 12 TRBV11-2 CASSLVTDTQYF TGTGCCAGCAGCTTAGTAACAGATACGCAGTATTTT
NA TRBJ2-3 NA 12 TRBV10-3 CAISYRADTQYF TGTGCCATCAGCTACAGGGCAGATACGCAGTATTTT
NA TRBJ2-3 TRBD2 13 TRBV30 CAWGLAGGDTQYF TGTGCCTGGGGACTAGCGGGGGGAGATACGCAGTATTTT
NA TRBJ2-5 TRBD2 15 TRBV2 CASSLTSGGPETQYF TGTGCCAGCAGTCTTACTAGCGGGGGGCCGGAGACCCAGTACTTC